Presented here are 2 T cell receptor beta chains from one specimen sequenced in a study of cytomegalovirus exposure and HLA in healthy donors. The PCR contained 60 Vbeta and 13 Jbeta primers. The table came from immunoSEQ multiplex PCR; TCRdb's copy has only in-frame clones and leaves some out. The sample yields about 76,000 clones, roughly 72% seen once. Sequencing was performed on PBMCs. The origin of the receptors is a woman in her thirties or forties in good health and CMV-seropositive.

The chain employs TRBV4-1 and TRBJ1-4; TRBD1 is a possible D gene (6 bases). The CDR3 length is 16 residues. Germline CDR1 MGHRA, CDR2 YSYEKL. The ends were cut back, 0 bases at V and 5 bases at J, with 13 bases in the middle. Here the CDR3 DNA reads TGCGCCAGCAGCCAAGATTCCACAGGGCAAAATGAAAAACTGTTTTTT. Its translation: CASSQDSTGQNEKLFF.

The J gene is TRBJ2-5, the V gene TRBV5-4; D is ambiguous. Trimming took off 4 bases at V and 2 bases at J, with 3 bases between the two ends. Germline values: CDR1 SGHNT, CDR2 YYREEE (reference sequence). The CDR3 length is 11 residues. In DNA, the CDR3 is TGTGCCAGCAGCCAGCAAGAGACCCAGTACTTC. Translating gives CASSQQETQYF.